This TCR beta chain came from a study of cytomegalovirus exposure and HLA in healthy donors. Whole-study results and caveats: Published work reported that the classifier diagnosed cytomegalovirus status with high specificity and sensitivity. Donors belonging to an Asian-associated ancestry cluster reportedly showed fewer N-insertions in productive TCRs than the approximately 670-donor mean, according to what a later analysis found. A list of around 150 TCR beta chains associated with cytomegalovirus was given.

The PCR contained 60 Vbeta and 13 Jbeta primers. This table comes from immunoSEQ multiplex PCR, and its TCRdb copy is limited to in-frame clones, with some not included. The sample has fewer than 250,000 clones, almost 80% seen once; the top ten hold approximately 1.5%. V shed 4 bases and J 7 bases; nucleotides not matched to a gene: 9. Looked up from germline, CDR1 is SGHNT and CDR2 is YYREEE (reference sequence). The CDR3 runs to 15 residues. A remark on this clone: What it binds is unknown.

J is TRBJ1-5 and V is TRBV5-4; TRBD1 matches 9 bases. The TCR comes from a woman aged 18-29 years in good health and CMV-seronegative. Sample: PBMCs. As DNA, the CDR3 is TGTGCCAGCAGCCGCGACAGGGGGAGAGGACAGCCCCAGCATTTT. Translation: CASSRDRGRGQPQHF. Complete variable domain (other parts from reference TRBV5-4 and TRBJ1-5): ETGVTQSPTHLIKTRGQQVTLRCSSQSGHNTVSWYQQALGQGPQFIFQYYREEENGRGNFPPRFSGLQFPNYSSELNVNALELDDSALYLCASSRDRGRGQPQHFGDGTRLSIL.